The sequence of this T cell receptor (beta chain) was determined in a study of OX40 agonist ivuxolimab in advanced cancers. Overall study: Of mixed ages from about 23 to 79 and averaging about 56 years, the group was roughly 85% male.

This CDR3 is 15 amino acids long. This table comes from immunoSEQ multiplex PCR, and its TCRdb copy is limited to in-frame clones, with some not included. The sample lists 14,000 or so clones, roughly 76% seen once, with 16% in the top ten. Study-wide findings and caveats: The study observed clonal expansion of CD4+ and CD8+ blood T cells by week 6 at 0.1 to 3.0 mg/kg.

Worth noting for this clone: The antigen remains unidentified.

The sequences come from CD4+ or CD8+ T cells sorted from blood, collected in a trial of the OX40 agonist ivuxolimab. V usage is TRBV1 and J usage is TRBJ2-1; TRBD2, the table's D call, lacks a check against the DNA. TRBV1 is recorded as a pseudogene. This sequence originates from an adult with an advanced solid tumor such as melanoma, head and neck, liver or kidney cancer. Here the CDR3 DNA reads TGCACCAGCAGCCAAATGAGCGATATTCGTGCTGAGCAGTTCTTC. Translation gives CTSSQMSDIRAEQFF.